A selection of T cell receptor beta chains follows, all from one sample in a study of beta chain features in type 1 diabetes. TCRdb's table, derived via immunoSEQ multiplex PCR, lists solely in-frame clones and lacks some. The table has 150,000 or so clones, over 8.5% seen once. Specimen: central memory CD4+ T cells from blood. The receptors shown here come from a man younger than 35 in good health. Each CDR3 is given with its conserved first and last residue. The order of the fields is clone size, V gene, J gene, D gene, CDR3 DNA, CDR3 protein. D genes are given only for firm matches. Clone size appears in some rows only: once, few, many, or a class for an expanded clone.

few	TRBV29-1	TRBJ2-1	-	TGCAGCGTTGAAGGTGCTACAGGGAGGGAGCAGTTCTTC	CSVEGATGREQFF
-	TRBV6-5	TRBJ1-2	-	TGTGCCAGCAACCAGGGCTATGGCTACACCTTC	CASNQGYGYTF
few	TRBV7-2	TRBJ2-7	TRBD2	TGTGCCAGCAGCTTAGTCCCGGGGGGTCCCTCCGAGCAGTACTTC	CASSLVPGGPSEQYF
-	TRBV6-5	TRBJ1-2	-	TGTGCCAGCACCCATGGAAGGGGCGATGGCTACACCTTC	CASTHGRGDGYTF
-	TRBV15	TRBJ1-4	-	TGTGCCACCAGCAGAGACCCCAGATCAACTAATGAAAAACTGTTTTTT	CATSRDPRSTNEKLFF
few	TRBV9	TRBJ2-2	-	TGTGCCAGCAGCGACAGGAGCCAGGGCGGGGAGCTGTTTTTT	CASSDRSQGGELFF
-	TRBV9	TRBJ2-5	-	TGTGCCAGCAGCGAGGGGCCTGGGGAGACCCAGTACTTC	CASSEGPGETQYF
few	TRBV7-2	TRBJ1-5	TRBD1	TGTGCCAGCAGCCGCGGACAGGATCAGCCCCAGCATTTT	CASSRGQDQPQHF
-	TRBV6-1	TRBJ2-5	-	TGTGCCAGCAGTGACTGGAAAGAGACCCAGTACTTC	CASSDWKETQYF
many	TRBV5-1	TRBJ1-5	-	TGCGCCAGCAGCTTGTTGGGGAGCAATCAGCCCCAGCATTTT	CASSLLGSNQPQHF
many	TRBV10-3	TRBJ1-6	-	TGTGCCATCAGTGAGGGAGGGGATAATTCACCCCTCCACTTT	CAISEGGDNSPLHF
few	TRBV29-1	TRBJ2-4	TRBD1	TGCAGCGTCGCCGAAACAGGGGCTGGAAACATTCAGTACTTC	CSVAETGAGNIQYF
few	TRBV9	TRBJ1-2	-	TGTGCCAGCAGCGTAGAGACCTGGACCCCTAACTATGGCTACACCTTC	CASSVETWTPNYGYTF
-	TRBV7-2	TRBJ2-5	-	TGTGCCAGCAGCCGCCGGGGTCGCGAGACCCAGTACTTC	CASSRRGRETQYF
-	TRBV10-3	TRBJ1-6	TRBD1	TGTGCCATCGGCTACAAACAGGGGTCACCCCTCCACTTT	CAIGYKQGSPLHF
-	TRBV6-6	TRBJ2-7	TRBD1	TGTGCCAGCAGTTACTCGTGGGACAGGGGGTTTGAGCAGTACTTC	CASSYSWDRGFEQYF
many	TRBV14	TRBJ1-1	-	TGTGCCAGCAGCCAAGACAGGGTTTACACTGAAGCTTTCTTT	CASSQDRVYTEAFF
-	TRBV10-3	TRBJ2-1	-	TGTGCCATCAGTGACAAAGGGCCCCTCTCCTACAATGAGCAGTTCTTC	CAISDKGPLSYNEQFF
-	TRBV27	TRBJ2-2	TRBD2	TGTGCCAGCTTTGAGCGACTAGCGGGACTTGGAACCGGGGAGCTGTTTTTT	CASFERLAGLGTGELFF
few	TRBV28	TRBJ1-5	-	TGTGCCAGCAGTTTGAATGGTCTTCGGCAGCCCCAGCATTTT	CASSLNGLRQPQHF
few	TRBV7-9	TRBJ2-1	-	TGTGCCAGCAGCTTAAGGGACGCCCTCAATGAGCAGTTCTTC	CASSLRDALNEQFF
-	TRBV29-1	TRBJ2-5	-	TGCAGCCCATCTCGAGAGACCCAGTACTTC	CSPSRETQYF
-	TRBV28	TRBJ1-6	-	TGTGCCAGTTTTGACAGGCGCCATTCACCCCTCCACTTT	CASFDRRHSPLHF
-	TRBV7-6	TRBJ2-3	-	TGTGCCAGCAGCTTAGCAGTTACGGCGGCAGATACGCAGTATTTT	CASSLAVTAADTQYF
-	TRBV30	TRBJ2-5	TRBD1	TGTGCCTGGAGTGCCCAACAGGGGGCGCAGGAGACCCAGTACTTC	CAWSAQQGAQETQYF
few	TRBV4-3	TRBJ2-1	TRBD2	TGCGCCAGCAGCCAAGATCCCGCTAGCGGGCGCGAGCAGTTCTTC	CASSQDPASGREQFF
many	TRBV6-1	TRBJ2-2	TRBD1	TGTGCCAGCGACAGGGGGAACACCGGGGAGCTGTTTTTT	CASDRGNTGELFF
-	TRBV30	TRBJ1-2	-	TGTGCCTGGGGCCCCAGGGGACGGAAGACTAACTATGGCTACACCTTC	CAWGPRGRKTNYGYTF
many	TRBV23-1	TRBJ2-7	TRBD1	TGCGCCAGCAGTCAATCGGTCTGGGGACAGACCTACGAGCAGTACTTC	CASSQSVWGQTYEQYF
few	TRBV18	TRBJ2-1	TRBD1	TGTGCCAGCTCACCACCCAGGGGGCAGGGGGCCAACAATGAGCAGTTCTTC	CASSPPRGQGANNEQFF
-	TRBV2	TRBJ2-1	-	TGTGCCAGCGGCCTAAGAGATACGATCGGGCAGTTCTTC	CASGLRDTIGQFF
-	TRBV7-2	TRBJ2-7	TRBD1	TGTGCCAGCAGCCCATCCTCCGGGACAGGGTACGAGCAGTACTTC	CASSPSSGTGYEQYF
-	TRBV4-2	TRBJ2-7	-	TGTGCCAGCAGCGGAGCCGGATTTCAGGACAACTACGAGCAGTACTTC	CASSGAGFQDNYEQYF
-	TRBV9	TRBJ2-1	-	TGTGCCAGCAGCGTATTCGCCTTCGGGATACAGGAGCAGTTCTTC	CASSVFAFGIQEQFF
-	TRBV7-2	TRBJ2-7	-	TGTGCCAGCAGCTTAGAGACAGGACACTTCGAGCAGTACTTC	CASSLETGHFEQYF
-	TRBV18	TRBJ1-6	-	TGTGCCAGCTCACCACCGGCCAGCCCCTATAATTCACCCCTCCACTTT	CASSPPASPYNSPLHF
few	TRBV7-2	TRBJ2-2	-	TGTGCCAGCACCGACAGAAACACCGGGGAGCTGTTTTTT	CASTDRNTGELFF
-	TRBV4-3	TRBJ2-7	-	TGCGCCAGCAGCCAAGTGAGCGGGTTCTCCTACGAGCAGTACTTC	CASSQVSGFSYEQYF
many	TRBV19	TRBJ2-7	-	TGTGCCAGTACGGAAAGAGGGGGTTACGAGCAGTACTTC	CASTERGGYEQYF
-	TRBV7-2	TRBJ1-5	-	TGTGCCAGCAGCTTAGCGCCTGGGGGCCAGCCCCAGCATTTT	CASSLAPGGQPQHF
-	TRBV30	TRBJ1-1	-	TGTGCCTCCTATACCAGGGGCCGGAACACTGAAGCTTTCTTT	CASYTRGRNTEAFF
-	TRBV4-2	TRBJ1-1	-	TGTGCCAGCAGCCCTTCAGAGGGGGACTACACCGCTGAAGCTTTCTTT	CASSPSEGDYTAEAFF
few	TRBV27	TRBJ2-5	TRBD1	TGTGCCAGCAGTCCCCCCGCCCCGGACAGGGGGAAGACCCAGTACTTC	CASSPPAPDRGKTQYF
-	TRBV11-3	TRBJ2-7	TRBD2	TGTGCCAGCAGCCAAACTAGCGGGAGGATCTACGAGCAGTACTTC	CASSQTSGRIYEQYF
-	TRBV7-3	TRBJ2-5	-	TGTGCCAGCAGCTTAATTCCCGCAGAGACCCAGTACTTC	CASSLIPAETQYF
many	TRBV11-2	TRBJ2-5	TRBD1	TGTGCCAGCAGCTCTACCTCCCGGGACAGGGGTTTTGCCCAGTACTTC	CASSSTSRDRGFAQYF
few	TRBV9	TRBJ1-6	TRBD1	TGTGCCAGCTCCCAAGGGCGAGGGGGCAGGTCACCCCTCCACTTT	CASSQGRGGRSPLHF
-	TRBV7-9	TRBJ2-7	-	TGTGCCAGCAGCTTCCAAAACCAGGGAAACGAGCAGTACTTC	CASSFQNQGNEQYF
few	TRBV7-2	TRBJ2-1	TRBD2	TGTGCCAGCAGCCCACGGGGGGGCAAGAACAATGAGCAGTTCTTC	CASSPRGGKNNEQFF
few	TRBV10-3	TRBJ1-1	TRBD1	TGTGCCATCAGCATGGGACAGGCGAACACTGAAGCTTTCTTT	CAISMGQANTEAFF
few	TRBV30	TRBJ2-4	TRBD1	TGTGCCTGGCGGGAACAGGGGGCTGTCAAAAACATTCAGTACTTC	CAWREQGAVKNIQYF
few	TRBV9	TRBJ1-4	-	TGTGCCAGCAGCGTAGGCTCCTCGGAAAATGAAAAACTGTTTTTT	CASSVGSSENEKLFF
-	TRBV27	TRBJ1-2	-	TGTGCCAGCCGTGGGAACAGGCGGAACTATGGCTACACCTTC	CASRGNRRNYGYTF